This is a list of T cell receptor beta chains from one sample in a study of cytomegalovirus exposure and HLA in healthy donors. TCRdb keeps only in-frame clones here, not all; method: immunoSEQ multiplex PCR. The data contain 110,000 to 150,000 clones, more than 60% of them singletons. The specimen was PBMCs. The receptors shown here come from a female donor in good health and CMV-seronegative. Each CDR3 is given with its conserved first and last residue. The D gene is left open where the match is weak. Where a row states a size, it is once, few, many or the class of an expanded clone; other rows omit it.

cdr3_length,d_call,clone_size,j_call,v_call,cdr3_nt,cdr3_aa
18,-,-,TRBJ1-3,TRBV7-9,TGTGCCAGCAGCCCCCGAGGTAGTCGAAAGAGCTCTGGAAACACCATATATTTT,CASSPRGSRKSSGNTIYF
12,-,few,TRBJ1-6,TRBV27,TGTGCCAGCAGCCGGTATAATTCACCCCTCCACTTT,CASSRYNSPLHF
16,TRBD1,few,TRBJ1-6,TRBV30,TGTGCCTGGAGTCACCCCGCGGACAGGGTTAATTCACCCCTCCACTTT,CAWSHPADRVNSPLHF
15,TRBD1,-,TRBJ1-2,TRBV28,TGTGCCAGCGGATTACAGGGGGCGCGGAGCTATGGCTACACCTTC,CASGLQGARSYGYTF
17,TRBD2,-,TRBJ2-3,TRBV7-9,TGTGCCAGCAGCTCCGGGACTAGCGGGAATCCAACAGATACGCAGTATTTT,CASSSGTSGNPTDTQYF
14,-,-,TRBJ2-1,TRBV6-6,TGTGCCAGCCAATCGAGGAGCTCCTACAATGAGCAGTTCTTC,CASQSRSSYNEQFF
12,-,-,TRBJ2-7,TRBV27,TGTGCCAGCAGTTTAAGGGGCAGCGAGCAGTACTTC,CASSLRGSEQYF
16,TRBD1,-,TRBJ1-4,TRBV9,TGTGCCAGCAGCGTAGCACAGGGGGCAACTAATGAAAAACTGTTTTTT,CASSVAQGATNEKLFF
14,TRBD1,-,TRBJ2-7,TRBV7-8,TGTGCCAGCAGCCCCCGGGACAGCCCCGGCGAGCAGTACTTC,CASSPRDSPGEQYF
16,TRBD1,-,TRBJ2-1,TRBV11-3,TGTGCCAGCAGCTTAAGCAGGACAGGGGTCTACAATGAGCAGTTCTTC,CASSLSRTGVYNEQFF
14,TRBD2,-,TRBJ2-7,TRBV7-6,TGTGCCAGCAGCGAACTAGCGGGGGATTACAAGCAGTACTTC,CASSELAGDYKQYF
16,TRBD1,-,TRBJ2-5,TRBV5-1,TGCGCCAGCAGCCTGTATCCGGGACAGGGACAAGAGACCCAGTACTTC,CASSLYPGQGQETQYF
15,TRBD1,once,TRBJ2-5,TRBV19,TGTGCCAGTAGTATCCGGGGACAGTTACAAGAGACCCAGTACTTC,CASSIRGQLQETQYF
13,-,-,TRBJ1-2,TRBV30,TGTGCCTGGAGCCCGGACAGTAACTATGGCTACACCTTC,CAWSPDSNYGYTF
12,-,-,TRBJ2-5,TRBV29-1,TGCAGCGTGAGACATAGCCAAGAGACCCAGTACTTC,CSVRHSQETQYF
14,-,-,TRBJ1-4,TRBV5-1,TGCGCCAGCAACGGCGGCTCCTTTGATGAAAAACTGTTTTTT,CASNGGSFDEKLFF
20,TRBD1,once,TRBJ1-1,TRBV5-1,TGCGCCAGCAGCTCAGACAGGGGGCAGGACACGTATTACATGAACACTGAAGCTTTCTTT,CASSSDRGQDTYYMNTEAFF
14,TRBD1,-,TRBJ2-7,TRBV19,TGTGCCAGTAGCCGAGACAGGGGAGGCTACGAGCAGTACTTC,CASSRDRGGYEQYF
13,-,-,TRBJ2-7,TRBV2,TGTGCCAGCAGTTACGGGCGCAGGGACGAGCAGTACTTC,CASSYGRRDEQYF
11,-,-,TRBJ2-3,TRBV9,TGTGCCAGCAGCCGGGCAGATACGCAGTATTTT,CASSRADTQYF
15,-,few,TRBJ2-7,TRBV4-1,TGCGCCAGCAGCCAGAGTCAGGGCAGCTCCTACGAGCAGTACTTC,CASSQSQGSSYEQYF
13,-,-,TRBJ1-1,TRBV28,TGTGCCAGCAGTTTGCGGAGGAGCACTGAAGCTTTCTTT,CASSLRRSTEAFF
13,-,-,TRBJ2-7,TRBV18,TGTGCCAGCTCACCAGTGAGCTCCTACGAGCAGTACTTC,CASSPVSSYEQYF
14,TRBD1,-,TRBJ2-7,TRBV6-5,TGTGCCAGCACCGCGACGGGACAGATCTACGAGCAGTACTTC,CASTATGQIYEQYF
11,-,-,TRBJ1-5,TRBV2,TGTGCCAGCAAGAACCGGGGGCCCCAGCATTTT,CASKNRGPQHF
16,-,-,TRBJ1-2,TRBV7-2,TGTGCCAGCAGCCCCGCCCAGGGCAGGGTTATCGGTGGCTACACCTTC,CASSPAQGRVIGGYTF
15,TRBD1,-,TRBJ1-1,TRBV6-5,TGTGCCAGCAGTCGGGACAGGGTTCCAAACACTGAAGCTTTCTTT,CASSRDRVPNTEAFF
15,-,-,TRBJ1-1,TRBV5-6,TGTGCCAGCAGCTCATTGGACAAGTTGAACACTGAAGCTTTCTTT,CASSSLDKLNTEAFF
20,TRBD1,-,TRBJ1-3,TRBV5-1,TGCGCCAGCATACTGATAGACAGGGGAACCGAGGACGTCGCTGGAAACACCATATATTTT,CASILIDRGTEDVAGNTIYF
14,TRBD2,few,TRBJ2-1,TRBV2,TGTGCCCACCAGACTAGCGGGAGTAGAAATGAGCAGTTCTTC,CAHQTSGSRNEQFF
15,-,-,TRBJ1-2,TRBV2,TGTGCCAGCAGTTTACTAGGGGACATCCGACGGGGCTACACCTTC,CASSLLGDIRRGYTF
15,TRBD2,-,TRBJ2-7,TRBV7-9,TGTTCCAGCAGCTCCCGACTAGCGGGAGTCTACGAGCAGTACTTC,CSSSSRLAGVYEQYF
17,TRBD2,-,TRBJ2-5,TRBV5-6,TGTGCCAGCAGCTCCGGACTAGCGGGAATACTTCAAGAGACCCAGTACTTC,CASSSGLAGILQETQYF
15,TRBD2,-,TRBJ2-7,TRBV7-2,TGTGCCAGCAGCTTATCATTAGCGGGAACCTACGAGCAGTACTTC,CASSLSLAGTYEQYF
16,TRBD2,-,TRBJ2-1,TRBV28,TGTGCCAGCGCCTACCCGGGACTAGCGGGTGGGTATGAGCAGTTCTTC,CASAYPGLAGGYEQFF
13,-,-,TRBJ2-5,TRBV9,TGTGCCAGCAACCGTAGCCCCCAAGAGACCCAGTACTTC,CASNRSPQETQYF
15,TRBD1,-,TRBJ1-1,TRBV5-1,TGCGCCAGCAGCGTGGCACAGGGGCCCGTACCTGAAGCTTTCTTT,CASSVAQGPVPEAFF